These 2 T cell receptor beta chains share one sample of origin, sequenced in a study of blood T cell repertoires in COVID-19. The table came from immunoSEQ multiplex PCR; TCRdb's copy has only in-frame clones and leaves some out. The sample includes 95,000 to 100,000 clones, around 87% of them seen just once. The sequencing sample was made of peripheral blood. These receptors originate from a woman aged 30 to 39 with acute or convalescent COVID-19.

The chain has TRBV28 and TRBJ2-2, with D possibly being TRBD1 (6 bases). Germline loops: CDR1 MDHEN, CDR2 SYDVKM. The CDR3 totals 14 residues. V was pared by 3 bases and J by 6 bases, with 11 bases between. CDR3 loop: CASSLESGAGELFF. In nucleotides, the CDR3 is TGTGCCAGCAGTTTGGAGTCAGGGGCCGGGGAGCTGTTTTTT.

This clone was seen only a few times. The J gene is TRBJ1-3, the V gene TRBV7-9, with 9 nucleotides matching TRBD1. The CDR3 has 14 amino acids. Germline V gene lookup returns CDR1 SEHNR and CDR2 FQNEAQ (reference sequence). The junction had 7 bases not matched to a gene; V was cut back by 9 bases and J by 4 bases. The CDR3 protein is CASRGTGTGNTIYF. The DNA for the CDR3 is TGTGCCAGTCGAGGGACAGGGACCGGAAACACCATATATTTT.